Each of the 20 T cell receptor beta chains below was sequenced from the same sample in a study of T cell clonality in common variable immunodeficiency. Data came from immunoSEQ multiplex PCR; TCRdb stores just in-frame clones and leaves some out. The sample has 35,000 to 50,000 clones, none seen only once; the top ten hold about 0.7%. The sequenced sample consisted of peripheral blood mononuclear cells. These receptors were obtained from a person between 18 and 69 years old in good health.

This clone was recorded many times. The read ends 3 residues shy of where the CDR3 ends; the end is completed using the germline J gene. This chain uses TRBV5-1 with TRBJ2-7, with D uncertain. This CDR3 is 13 amino acids long. V lost 0 bases, J lost 3 bases, and 7 bases lay in between. Looked up from germline, CDR1 is SGHRS and CDR2 is YFSETQ. CDR3: CASSLGRDYEQYF. The part of the CDR3 DNA that was read is TGCGCCAGCAGCTTGGGCAGAGACTACGAG.

This clone was counted ten times or more. The read comes to an end 3 residues before the CDR3 does, leaving the germline J gene to fill in the end. This chain links TRBV28 with TRBJ1-1, with TRBD1 identical over 7 bases. CDR1 is MDHEN, CDR2 SYDVKM, per germline. The CDR3 totals 13 residues. The trim removed 6 bases at V and 5 bases at J, leaving 6 bases unmatched. Incomplete CDR3 DNA: TGTGCCAGCAGACCTACAGGGGTTACTGAA. This translates into CASRPTGVTE. The entire CDR3 is CASRPTGVTEAFF.

This clone has a count of ten or more. The read comes to an end 3 residues before the CDR3 does, leaving the germline J gene to fill in the end. The chain is built from TRBV20-1 and TRBJ1-5; unclear D gene. This CDR3 comprises 13 residues. The germline V and J ends were trimmed by 6 bases and 3 bases, with 12 bases remaining between them. In germline, CDR1 is DFQATT, CDR2 SNEGSKA (reference sequence). CDR3 DNA (partial): TGCAGTGCCAAAAACACCATCAATCAGCCC. This translates into CSAKNTINQP. The whole CDR3 is CSAKNTINQPQHF.

In its sample, this clone was seen many times. Coverage ceases 3 residues before the CDR3 finishes, and the germline J gene fills in the end. The V call is TRBV5-1, the J call TRBJ2-5, with 8 bases matching TRBD1. Germline V gene lookup returns CDR1 SGHRS and CDR2 YFSETQ. The trim removed 4 bases at V and 5 bases at J, leaving 10 bases unmatched. This CDR3 spans 15 amino acids. CDR3 in amino acids: CASSEGPGGGETQYF. The DNA read from the CDR3 is TGCGCCAGCAGCGAGGGTCCAGGGGGCGGGGAGACC. The full variable domain, rest sourced from reference TRBV5-1 and TRBJ2-5, is KAGVTQTPRYLIKTRGQQVTLSCSPISGHRSVSWYQQTPGQGLQFLFEYFSETQRNKGNFPGRFSGRQFSNSRSEMNVSTLELGDSALYLCASSEGPGGGETQYFGPGTRLLVL.

This clone has a count of ten or more. The DNA read from the CDR3 is TGTGCCAGCAGCTTAGACAGCGGGGGGTACAATGAG. This encodes CASSLDSGGYNE. The CDR3 reads in full as CASSLDSGGYNEQFF. V is TRBV7-8 and J is TRBJ2-1, with 9 positions matching TRBD2. The read halts 3 residues ahead of the CDR3 end, with the missing end drawn from the germline J gene. J was trimmed by 4 bases and V by 1 base; bases with no gene match: 2. Per germline, CDR1 SGHVS and CDR2 FQNEAQ. The CDR3 has 15 residues. Supplemented by reference TRBV7-8 and TRBJ2-1, the full variable domain reads GAGVSQSPRYKVAKRGQDVALRCDPISGHVSLFWYQQALGQGPEFLTYFQNEAQLDKSGLPSDRFFAERPEGSVSTLKIQRTQQEDSAVYLCASSLDSGGYNEQFFGPGTRLTVL.

In this sample, this clone turned up many times. The read ends 3 residues early relative to the CDR3; the germline J gene fills the gap. The V gene is TRBV4-2, the J gene TRBJ2-1, with TRBD2 matching 12 bases. The CDR3 is 16 residues long. The J segment lost 4 bases and the V segment lost 3 bases, leaving 4 bases of the junction unmatched. The germline gives CDR1 LGHNA, CDR2 YNFKEQ. CDR3 region: CASSHVTSGRYNEQFF. The CDR3 DNA, read in part, is TGTGCCAGCAGCCATGTTACTAGCGGGAGGTACAATGAG.

This clone was found many times. The CDR3 end lies 3 residues beyond the end of the read and is filled in from the germline J gene. This sample also contains other DNA sequences that code for the same CDR3. The J gene is TRBJ2-2, the V gene TRBV20-1, with 9 bases matching TRBD1. The CDR3 extends over 16 amino acids. Germline loops: CDR1 DFQATT, CDR2 SNEGSKA (reference sequence). V was pared by 0 bases and J by 3 bases, with 5 bases of the junction left unmatched. CDR3 bases read: TGCAGTGCTAGAGATGGCGACAGGGGGGACACCGGGGAG. This translates into CSARDGDRGDTGE. The full CDR3 is CSARDGDRGDTGELFF.

This clone was seen repeatedly, ten times or more. With the read ending 3 residues before the CDR3 end, the germline J gene is used to fill in that end. The chain recombines TRBV7-6 with TRBJ2-3, with 9 bases aligning to TRBD2. The V segment lost 5 bases and the J segment 0 bases; nucleotides outside the gene matches: 9. The CDR3 spans 17 residues. CDR1 SGHVS and CDR2 FNYEAQ come from the germline V gene. The CDR3 DNA, read in part, is TGTGCCAGCAGCCTACTGGCTAGCGGGGCTAGCACAGATACG. The encoded protein is CASSLLASGASTDT. The whole CDR3 reads CASSLLASGASTDTQYF.

There are many counts of this clone. The read stops 3 residues short of the end of the CDR3; the missing end is completed from the germline J gene. The rearrangement uses TRBV4-2 and TRBJ1-2, with TRBD1 matching over 8 bases. There are 15 residues in the CDR3. V lost 1 base to trimming and J lost 6 bases; unmatched junction nucleotides: 7. The germline gives CDR1 LGHNA, CDR2 YNFKEQ. CDR3 DNA, as far as it was read: TGTGCCAGCAGCCAAGGGACAGGGAGTACAGATGGC. Its translation: CASSQGTGSTDG. The full CDR3 reads CASSQGTGSTDGYTF.

This clone was seen many times. The DNA ends 3 residues before the CDR3 does, and the rest of the CDR3 is filled in from the germline J gene. V usage is TRBV7-2 and J usage is TRBJ1-6; 8 positions agree with TRBD1. The CDR3 has 14 residues. The V segment lost 6 bases and the J segment 7 bases; nucleotides outside the gene matches: 5. CDR1 is SGHTA and CDR2 is FQGNSA in the germline V gene. The CDR3 DNA, read in part, is TGTGCCAGCAGAGGGACAGGAGGAAATTCACCC. Encoded protein: CASRGTGGNSP. The whole CDR3 sequence reads CASRGTGGNSPLHF. Complete variable domain (other parts from reference TRBV7-2 and TRBJ1-6): GAGVSQSPSNKVTEKGKDVELRCDPISGHTALYWYRQSLGQGLEFLIYFQGNSAPDKSGLPSDRFSAERTGGSVSTLTIQRTQQEDSAVYLCASRGTGGNSPLHFGNGTRLTVT.

This clone was recorded at least ten times. CDR3 DNA (partial): TGTGCCAGCAGCTTATTTGGGCAACCC. The encoded protein is CASSLFGQP. The whole CDR3 is CASSLFGQPQHF. The V call is TRBV7-8, the J call TRBJ1-5; D remains unclear. Read sequence stops 3 residues before the CDR3 end, and the germline J gene provides the missing end. The CDR3 length is 12 residues. Germline V gene data show CDR1 as SGHVS and CDR2 as FQNEAQ.

This clone turned up a few times. The read comes to an end 3 residues before the CDR3 does, leaving the germline J gene to fill in the end. The chain links TRBV2 to TRBJ1-3; 7 nucleotides agree with TRBD1. Trimming took 8 bases from V and 3 from J; bases not matched to a gene: 10. Germline V CDR1 and CDR2: SNHLY, FYNNEI. This CDR3 is 15 amino acids long. This CDR3 reads CASRTGVRDGNTIYF. The covered CDR3 bases are TGTGCCAGCCGTACAGGGGTACGGGATGGAAACACC.

This clone was detected many times. Read data end 3 residues before the CDR3 end; the end is taken from the germline J gene. This chain connects TRBV20-1 to TRBJ1-2, with D uncertain. The CDR3 runs to 14 residues. CDR1 and CDR2 from the germline V gene are DFQATT and SNEGSKA (reference sequence). Trimming took off 1 base at V and 3 bases at J, with 12 bases between the two ends. The DNA read from the CDR3 is TGCAGTGCTAGAGTTTTGTCAGGTGACTATGGC. Encoded protein: CSARVLSGDYG. The CDR3 in its entirety is CSARVLSGDYGYTF.

At least ten counts were recorded for this clone. Read coverage stops 3 residues before the CDR3 terminus; the germline J gene supplies the remainder. The genes are TRBV19 and TRBJ2-5; possibly TRBD2 for D (5 bases). The CDR3 is made up of 13 amino acids. The V and J ends lost 4 bases and 1 base respectively, with 7 bases between them. From germline, CDR1 is LNHDA and CDR2 SQIVND (reference sequence). The chain's CDR3 is CASSTGVQETQYF. The CDR3 DNA, read in part, is TGTGCCAGTAGTACCGGGGTCCAAGAGACC.

This clone showed up many times. The sequence runs out 3 residues before the end of the CDR3; the remainder is reconstructed from the germline J gene. V usage is TRBV4-1 and J usage is TRBJ2-5, with a weak D call TRBD1 (6 bases). This CDR3 is 16 amino acids long. CDR1 is MGHRA, CDR2 YSYEKL, per germline. V was clipped by 5 bases and J by 3 bases, with 19 bases between them. The part of the CDR3 DNA that was read is TGCGCCAGCAGCGGTACGTGGGGGCCCAGCGAAGAGACC. Protein product: CASSGTWGPSEET. The CDR3, in full, reads CASSGTWGPSEETQYF.

This clone was recorded many times. The DNA ends 3 residues before the CDR3 does, and the rest of the CDR3 is filled in from the germline J gene. This rearrangement joins TRBV15 to TRBJ2-3; 8 bases align to TRBD2. Germline V gives CDR1 LNHNV, CDR2 YYDKDF (reference sequence). CDR3 size: 18 residues. Trimming cost V 0 bases and J 2 bases; bases outside gene matches: 10. CDR3 DNA, as far as it was read: TGTGCCACCAGCAGAGAAGGCTGGGGTAGCGGGGTCACAGATACG. Translating gives CATSREGWGSGVTDT. The whole CDR3 reads CATSREGWGSGVTDTQYF. Full variable domain (missing parts from reference TRBV15 and TRBJ2-3): DAMVIQNPRYQVTQFGKPVTLSCSQTLNHNVMYWYQQKSSQAPKLLFHYYDKDFNNEADTPDNFQSRRPNTSFCFLDIRSPGLGDTAMYLCATSREGWGSGVTDTQYFGPGTRLTVL.

This clone was detected ten times or more. The sequenced fragment ends 3 residues before the CDR3 boundary, so the rest is inferred from the germline J gene. V is TRBV12-3 or TRBV12-4 and J is TRBJ2-1; no reliable D call. V was shortened by 6 bases and J by 0 bases, with 12 bases between the two germline ends. The CDR3 totals 15 residues. CDR3 residues: CASRLMAASYNEQFF. The CDR3 bases that were read are TGTGCCAGCAGGCTTATGGCGGCCTCCTACAATGAG.

In its sample, this clone was seen a few times. The DNA ends 3 residues before the CDR3 does, and the rest of the CDR3 is filled in from the germline J gene. The chain uses TRBV5-1 and TRBJ2-5; 7 positions match TRBD1. V lost 1 base, J lost 5 bases, and 11 bases stayed unmatched. The CDR3 sequence is 16 residues long. Per the germline V gene, CDR1 is SGHRS and CDR2 is YFSETQ. CDR3 residues: CASSLLGRGILETQYF. The DNA read from the CDR3 is TGCGCCAGCAGCTTGTTGGGCAGGGGGATCTTGGAGACC. The full variable domain, in which reference TRBV5-1 and TRBJ2-5 provide the parts outside the CDR3, is KAGVTQTPRYLIKTRGQQVTLSCSPISGHRSVSWYQQTPGQGLQFLFEYFSETQRNKGNFPGRFSGRQFSNSRSEMNVSTLELGDSALYLCASSLLGRGILETQYFGPGTRLLVL.

This clone was seen ten or more times. The observed sequence ends 3 residues before the CDR3 terminus, with the missing tail filled in from the germline J gene. The chain carries TRBV27 and TRBJ1-1; D remains unclear. Trimming removed 0 bases from V and 6 bases from J, with 8 bases in between. The CDR3 is 13 amino acids. Germline V gives CDR1 MNHEY, CDR2 SMNVEV (reference sequence). The CDR3 bases that were read are TGTGCCAGCAGTTTATCGAGTACGGCTGAA. Translation gives CASSLSSTAE. The full CDR3 is CASSLSSTAEAFF.

The table lists this clone with many counts. The CDR3 extends 3 residues past the end of the read, so its final part is completed from the germline J gene. The chain carries TRBV20-1 and TRBJ2-7; D may be TRBD2 (5 bases). This CDR3 is built from 13 residues. Trimming shortened V by 2 bases and J by 3 bases, and 11 bases separated the two germline ends. CDR1 and CDR2 (germline): DFQATT, SNEGSKA (reference sequence). The DNA read from the CDR3 is TGCAGTGCTAGATCAGGAGGAGACTACGAG. The encoded protein is CSARSGGDYE. The whole CDR3 protein is CSARSGGDYEQYF.